What follows are 20 T cell receptor beta chains derived from one specimen sequenced in a study of patients and donors after allogeneic stem cell transplantation. TCRdb recomputed calls from the RT-PCR reads with MiXCR, one row per CDR3 protein. The sample consists of 150,000 to 200,000 distinct CDR3 sequences, roughly 24% of them appearing once. Sequenced sample: blood, either unsorted or a sorted T cell fraction (not recorded which). All receptors come from a human donor who was either an allogeneic HSCT recipient or a stem cell or donor lymphocyte infusion donor (not recorded which). It is not recorded whose cells these are; they may come from a transplant donor.

V usage is TRBV7-3 and J usage is TRBJ2-2; D is undetermined. Germline assignment: CDR1 SGHTA and CDR2 FQGTGA. With 5 bases removed from V and 2 bases from J, the gap between germline ends came to 12 bases. The CDR3 length is 15 residues. The CDR3 loop reads CASSPYDLNTGELFF. In DNA form, the CDR3 reads TGTGCCAGCAGCCCATACGACTTAAACACCGGGGAGCTGTTTTTT.

This clonotype showed up just a few times. The CDR3 coding sequence is TGTGCCACCCGAGAGGCTGATGGTTCCTACGAGCAGTACTTC. Translating it yields CATREADGSYEQYF. The V gene is TRBV24-1, the J gene TRBJ2-7; unclear D gene. The CDR3 has 14 amino acids. Trimming stripped 9 bases from V and 1 base from J, with 15 bases between. Germline V gives CDR1 KGHDR, CDR2 SFDVKD.

This clonotype was detected ten times or more. The chain carries TRBV20-1 and TRBJ1-4; possibly TRBD1 for D (5 bases). The CDR3 length is 13 residues. V was trimmed by 7 bases and J by 6 bases, leaving 15 bases between them. Germline CDR1 and CDR2: DFQATT and SNEGSKA (reference sequence). CDR3 nucleotide sequence: TGCAGTGGTCGGGGCTCCCTGGATGAAAAACTGTTTTTT. The encoded protein is CSGRGSLDEKLFF.

The chain employs TRBV6-6 and TRBJ2-7, with D maybe TRBD1 (5 bases). Trimming took 4 bases from V and 0 from J, leaving 13 bases between them. CDR1 MNHNY and CDR2 SVGAGI come from the germline V gene (reference sequence). The CDR3 totals 15 residues. This CDR3 is CASSSDPDSSYEQYF. The CDR3 DNA reads as TGTGCCAGCAGTTCCGACCCAGACAGCTCCTACGAGCAGTACTTC.

The rearrangement joins TRBV5-1 to TRBJ2-2, with 14 bases identical to TRBD2. The CDR3 is made up of 18 amino acids. The germline V gene encodes CDR1 SGHRS and CDR2 YFSETQ. Trimming removed 1 base from V and 6 bases from J; junction bases left unmatched: 8. The CDR3 is CASSLPHRLAGGPGELFF. The CDR3 DNA follows: TGCGCCAGCAGCTTGCCGCACAGACTAGCGGGAGGGCCCGGGGAGCTGTTTTTT.

The V gene is TRBV5-1, the J gene TRBJ2-3; 10 bases line up with TRBD2. CDR1 is SGHRS and CDR2 is YFSETQ in the germline V gene. V dropped 0 bases and J dropped 5; count of bases not matched to a gene: 9. This CDR3 has 17 residues. This CDR3 reads CASSLGPSGGAKDTQYF. DNA for the CDR3: TGCGCCAGCAGCTTGGGTCCCAGCGGGGGGGCGAAAGATACGCAGTATTTT.

This clonotype was detected only a few times. This CDR3 is CSATRGRGYGYTF. CDR3 DNA: TGCAGTGCTACCAGGGGGCGAGGGTATGGCTACACCTTC. The V gene is TRBV20-1, the J gene TRBJ1-2; 8 nucleotides match TRBD1. Trimming took 4 bases from V and 5 from J; bases not matched to a gene: 6. CDR1 and CDR2 from the germline V gene are DFQATT and SNEGSKA (reference sequence). This CDR3 is built from 13 residues.

This chain connects TRBV24-1 to TRBJ2-3; D call uncertain. The V gene lost 5 bases and the J gene lost 1 base, with 12 bases spanning the gap. The length of the CDR3 is 15 residues. Germline loops: CDR1 KGHDR, CDR2 SFDVKD. The CDR3 loop is CATSVPGQGTDTQYF. The DNA of the CDR3 is TGTGCCACCAGTGTACCTGGCCAGGGCACAGATACGCAGTATTTT.

In this sample, this clonotype turned up a few times. The chain couples TRBV6-2 or TRBV6-3 to TRBJ1-1, with D tentatively TRBD1 (5 bases). This CDR3 has 11 amino acids. V lost 3 bases, J lost 7 bases, and 6 bases lay in between. The germline CDR1 and CDR2 sequences are MNHEY and SVGEGT. CDR3 coding DNA: TGTGCCAGCAGTTATGGGGGTGAAGCTTTCTTT. Its translation is CASSYGGEAFF.

The genes are TRBV13 and TRBJ2-3, with 8 bases that match TRBD1. The germline CDR1 and CDR2 sequences are PRHDT and FYEKMQ (reference sequence). The CDR3 loop spans 16 amino acids. J gave up 3 bases and V 5 bases, and 10 bases lay outside the gene matches. The chain's CDR3 is CASSIQRTGRTDTQYF. CDR3 bases: TGTGCCAGCAGCATCCAAAGGACAGGGAGAACAGATACGCAGTATTTT.

The chain has TRBV12-3 or TRBV12-4 and TRBJ1-6; tentatively, D is TRBD1 (6 bases). The CDR3 loop spans 13 amino acids. Trimming shortened V by 7 bases and J by 10 bases, and 14 bases separated the two germline ends. The CDR3 DNA reads TGTGCCAGCACCATAGGGGGGGGATCACCCCTCCACTTT. Protein: CASTIGGGSPLHF.

This clonotype was detected only once. The J gene is TRBJ1-6, the V gene TRBV7-8; 7 nucleotides line up with TRBD1. From germline, CDR1 is SGHVS and CDR2 FQNEAQ. With V trimmed by 0 bases and J by 7 bases, 6 bases remained unmatched. This CDR3 is built from 16 residues. The chain's CDR3 is CASSLALTGTNSPLHF. Here the CDR3 DNA reads TGTGCCAGCAGCTTAGCTCTGACAGGGACCAATTCACCCCTCCACTTT.

The V and J genes are TRBV5-6 and TRBJ2-7; maybe TRBD1 (5 bases). The V and J ends lost 3 bases and 3 bases respectively, with 13 bases between them. CDR1 and CDR2 (germline): SGHDT, YYEEEE. There are 14 residues in the CDR3. The CDR3 region has the DNA TGTGCCAGCAGCTCCGGCAGGGATTACTACGAGCAGTACTTC. It translates to CASSSGRDYYEQYF.

This chain uses TRBV12-3 or TRBV12-4 with TRBJ2-5, with 7 bases lining up with TRBD1. The junction had 6 bases not matched to a gene; V was cut back by 7 bases and J by 1 base. The CDR3 consists of 14 residues. The CDR3 sequence is CASTRQGLQETQYF. The CDR3 region has the DNA TGTGCCAGCACCAGACAGGGCCTCCAAGAGACCCAGTACTTC.

In its sample, this clonotype was seen a few times. The V call is TRBV4-1, the J call TRBJ1-2, with D hard to call. The CDR3 sequence is 13 residues long. Germline V CDR1 and CDR2: MGHRA, YSYEKL. Trimming took 1 base from V and 8 from J, leaving 11 bases between them. CDR3: CASSQVGDLGYTF. CDR3 DNA sequence: TGCGCCAGCAGCCAAGTCGGCGACCTGGGCTACACCTTC.

This clonotype was seen only a few times. The chain is built from TRBV5-1 and TRBJ2-3; D might be TRBD2 (6 bases). The ends were cut back, 1 base at V and 1 base at J, with 10 bases in the middle. From germline, CDR1 is SGHRS and CDR2 YFSETQ. This CDR3 spans 15 amino acids. The CDR3 sequence: CASSLPGRRTDTQYF. The DNA of the CDR3 is TGCGCCAGCAGCTTGCCCGGGAGACGCACAGATACGCAGTATTTT.

The chain joins TRBV6-2 or TRBV6-3 to TRBJ2-1; unclear D gene. Between the trimmed V and J ends, which lost 2 bases and 3 bases, there was a span of 11 bases. This CDR3 has 15 amino acids. In germline, CDR1 is MNHEY, CDR2 SVGEGT. CDR3 coding DNA: TGTGCCAGCAGTTACGGAGAAGGTGGCTACAATGAGCAGTTCTTC. Protein product: CASSYGEGGYNEQFF.

In this sample, this clonotype turned up once. The V and J genes are TRBV4-3 and TRBJ2-1, with 8 nucleotides matching TRBD2. The CDR3 runs 17 residues. CDR1 is LGHNA, CDR2 YSLEER, per germline. V trimming: 3 bases; J trimming: 1 base; junction bases outside the gene matches: 8. The CDR3 DNA is TGCGCCAGCAGCCATGACGGACTAGCCCTATCCTACAATGAGCAGTTCTTC. This codes for CASSHDGLALSYNEQFF.

The V call is TRBV18, the J call TRBJ1-2; D is perhaps TRBD1 (5 bases). The V end lost 0 bases, the J end lost 6 bases, and 8 bases lay between the germline ends. The germline V gene encodes CDR1 KGHSH and CDR2 LQKENI. CDR3 size: 13 residues. The DNA for the CDR3 is TGTGCCAGCTCACCACCGGCCAGGGATGGCTACACCTTC. It yields the protein CASSPPARDGYTF.

Judged by abundance, this clonotype is medium-sized (0.01 to 0.1%). The gene calls are TRBV6-5 and TRBJ1-1; D is ambiguous. CDR3 length equals 13 residues. Germline V gene sequence: CDR1 MNHEY, CDR2 SVGAGI. The V and J ends lost 3 bases and 7 bases respectively, with 12 bases between them. CDR3 in DNA: TGTGCCAGCAGTTATCTGGGTTTGAGTGAAGCTTTCTTT. Translation gives CASSYLGLSEAFF.